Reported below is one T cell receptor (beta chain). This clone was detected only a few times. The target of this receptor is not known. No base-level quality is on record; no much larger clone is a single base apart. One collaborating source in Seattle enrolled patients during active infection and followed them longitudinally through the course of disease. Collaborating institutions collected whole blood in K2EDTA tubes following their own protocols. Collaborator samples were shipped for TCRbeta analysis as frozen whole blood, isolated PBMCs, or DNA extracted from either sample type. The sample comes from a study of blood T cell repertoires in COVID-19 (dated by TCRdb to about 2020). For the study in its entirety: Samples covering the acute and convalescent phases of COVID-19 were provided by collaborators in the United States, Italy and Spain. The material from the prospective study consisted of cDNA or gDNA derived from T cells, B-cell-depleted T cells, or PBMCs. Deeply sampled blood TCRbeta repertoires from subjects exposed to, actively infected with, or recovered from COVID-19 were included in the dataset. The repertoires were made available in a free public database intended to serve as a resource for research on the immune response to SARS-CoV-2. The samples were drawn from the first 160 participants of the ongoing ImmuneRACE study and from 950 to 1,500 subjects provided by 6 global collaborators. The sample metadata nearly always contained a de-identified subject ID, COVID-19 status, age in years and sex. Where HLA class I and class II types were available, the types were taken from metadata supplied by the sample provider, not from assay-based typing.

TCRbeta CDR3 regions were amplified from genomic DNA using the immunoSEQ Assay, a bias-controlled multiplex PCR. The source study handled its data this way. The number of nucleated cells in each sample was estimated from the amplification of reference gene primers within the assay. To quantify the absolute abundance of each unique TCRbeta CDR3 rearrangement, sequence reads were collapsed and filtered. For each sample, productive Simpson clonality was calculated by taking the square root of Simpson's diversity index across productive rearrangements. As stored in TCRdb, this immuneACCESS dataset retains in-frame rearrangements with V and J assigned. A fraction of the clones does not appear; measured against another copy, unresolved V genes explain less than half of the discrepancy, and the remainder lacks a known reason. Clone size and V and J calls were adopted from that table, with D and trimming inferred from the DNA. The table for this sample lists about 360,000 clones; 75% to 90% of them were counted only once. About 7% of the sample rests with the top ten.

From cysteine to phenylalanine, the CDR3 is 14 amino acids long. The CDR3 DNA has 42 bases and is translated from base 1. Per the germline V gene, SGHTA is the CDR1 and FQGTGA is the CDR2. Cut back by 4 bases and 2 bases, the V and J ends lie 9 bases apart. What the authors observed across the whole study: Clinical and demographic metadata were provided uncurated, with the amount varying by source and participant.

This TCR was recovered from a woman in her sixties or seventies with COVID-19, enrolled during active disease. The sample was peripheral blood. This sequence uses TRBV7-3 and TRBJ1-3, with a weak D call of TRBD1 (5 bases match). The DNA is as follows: TGTGCCAGCAGCTCGGGACTACCTGGAAACACCATATATTTT. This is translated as CASSSGLPGNTIYF. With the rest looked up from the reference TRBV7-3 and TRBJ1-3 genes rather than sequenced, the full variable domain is GAGVSQTPSNKVTEKGKYVELRCDPISGHTALYWYRQSLGQGPEFLIYFQGTGAADDSGLPNDRFFAVRPEGSVSTLKIQRTERGDSAVYLCASSSGLPGNTIYFGEGSWLTVV.